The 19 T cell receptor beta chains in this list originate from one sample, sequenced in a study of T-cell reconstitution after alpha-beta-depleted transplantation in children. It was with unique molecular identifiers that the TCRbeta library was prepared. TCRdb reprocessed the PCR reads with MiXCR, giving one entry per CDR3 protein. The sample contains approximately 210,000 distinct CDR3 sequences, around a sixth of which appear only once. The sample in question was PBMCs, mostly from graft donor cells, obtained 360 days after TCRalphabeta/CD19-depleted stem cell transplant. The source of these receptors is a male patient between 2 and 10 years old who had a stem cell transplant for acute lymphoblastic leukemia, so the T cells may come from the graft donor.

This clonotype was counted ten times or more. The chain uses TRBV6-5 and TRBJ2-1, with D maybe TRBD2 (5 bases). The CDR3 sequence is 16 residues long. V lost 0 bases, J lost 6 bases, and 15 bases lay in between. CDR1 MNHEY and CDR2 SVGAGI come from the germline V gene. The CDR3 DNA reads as TGTGCCAGCAGTTACTCGACCACACTAGTCTTCAATGAGCAGTTCTTC. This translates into CASSYSTTLVFNEQFF.

The CDR3 DNA reads as TGTGCCACCAGTGATTCCCCCGGGACAGGGTTCTACGAGCAGTACTTC. Its protein is CATSDSPGTGFYEQYF. This chain links TRBV24-1 with TRBJ2-7; 9 nucleotides agree with TRBD1. V was pared by 2 bases and J by 3 bases, with 7 bases of the junction left unmatched. Per the germline V gene, CDR1 is KGHDR and CDR2 is SFDVKD. The CDR3 has 16 amino acids.

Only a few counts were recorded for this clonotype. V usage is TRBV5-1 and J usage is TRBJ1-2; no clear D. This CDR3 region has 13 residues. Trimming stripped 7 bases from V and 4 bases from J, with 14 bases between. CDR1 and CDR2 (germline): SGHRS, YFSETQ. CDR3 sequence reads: CASGPPRGYGYTF. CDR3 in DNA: TGCGCCAGCGGACCCCCCCGTGGCTATGGCTACACCTTC.

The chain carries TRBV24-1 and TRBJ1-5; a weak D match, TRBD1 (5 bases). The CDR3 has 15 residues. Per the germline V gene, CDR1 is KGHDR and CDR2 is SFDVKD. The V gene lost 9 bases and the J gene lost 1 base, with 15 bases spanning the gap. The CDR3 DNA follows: TGTGCCACCCCCCAGAACCAGGGAAGCAATCAGCCCCAGCATTTT. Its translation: CATPQNQGSNQPQHF.

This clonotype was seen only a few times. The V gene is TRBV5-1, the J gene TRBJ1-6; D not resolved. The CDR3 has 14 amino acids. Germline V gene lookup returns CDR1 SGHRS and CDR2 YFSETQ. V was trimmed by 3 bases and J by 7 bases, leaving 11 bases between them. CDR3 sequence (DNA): TGCGCCAGCAGCTGTACGTGTGAGAATTCACCCCTCCACTTT. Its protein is CASSCTCENSPLHF.

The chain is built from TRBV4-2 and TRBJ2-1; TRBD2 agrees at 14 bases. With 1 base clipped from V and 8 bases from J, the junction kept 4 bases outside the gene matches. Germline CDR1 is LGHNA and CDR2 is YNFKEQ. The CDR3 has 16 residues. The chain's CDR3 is CASSQAGLAGEDEQFF. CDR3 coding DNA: TGTGCCAGCAGCCAAGCGGGACTAGCGGGAGAAGATGAGCAGTTCTTC.

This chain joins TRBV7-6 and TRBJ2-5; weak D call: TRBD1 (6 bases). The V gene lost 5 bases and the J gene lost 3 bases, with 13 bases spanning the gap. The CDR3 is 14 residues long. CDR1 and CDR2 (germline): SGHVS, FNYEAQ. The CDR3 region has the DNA TGTGCCAGCAGCCCTACAGGGATCGAAGAGACCCAGTACTTC. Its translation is CASSPTGIEETQYF. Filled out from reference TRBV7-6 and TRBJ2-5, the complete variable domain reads GAGVSQSPRYKVTKRGQDVALRCDPISGHVSLYWYRQALGQGPEFLTYFNYEAQQDKSGLPNDRFSAERPEGSISTLTIQRTEQRDSAMYRCASSPTGIEETQYFGPGTRLLVL.

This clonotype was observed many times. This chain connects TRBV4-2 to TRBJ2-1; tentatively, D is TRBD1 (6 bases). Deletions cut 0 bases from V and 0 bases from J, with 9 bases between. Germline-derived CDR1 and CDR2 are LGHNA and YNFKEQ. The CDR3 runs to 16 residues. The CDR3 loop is CASSQEADSSYNEQFF. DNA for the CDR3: TGTGCCAGCAGCCAAGAAGCGGACAGCTCCTACAATGAGCAGTTCTTC.

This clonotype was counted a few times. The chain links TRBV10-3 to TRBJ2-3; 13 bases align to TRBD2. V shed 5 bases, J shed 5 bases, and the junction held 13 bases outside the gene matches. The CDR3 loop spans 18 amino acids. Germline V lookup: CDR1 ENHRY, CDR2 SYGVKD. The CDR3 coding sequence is TGTGCCATCAGTATGACTAGCGGGGGGACGGGAGGAAAAGATACGCAGTATTTT. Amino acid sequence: CAISMTSGGTGGKDTQYF.

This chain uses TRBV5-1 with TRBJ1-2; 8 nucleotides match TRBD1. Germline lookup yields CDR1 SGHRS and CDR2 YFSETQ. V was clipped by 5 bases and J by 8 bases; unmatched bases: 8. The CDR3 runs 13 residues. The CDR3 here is CASSVGQGRGYTF. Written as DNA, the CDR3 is TGCGCCAGCAGTGTTGGACAGGGCCGGGGCTACACCTTC.

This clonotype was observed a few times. The CDR3 nucleotides are TGCGCCAGCAGCTTAGGGGACTCGGGCAATCAGCCCCAGCATTTT. Translating it yields CASSLGDSGNQPQHF. V is TRBV5-1 and J is TRBJ1-5; maybe TRBD1 (5 bases). The V gene's germline CDR1 is SGHRS and CDR2 YFSETQ. The CDR3 has 15 residues. Trimming took 2 bases from V and 2 from J, leaving 11 bases between them. Supplemented by reference TRBV5-1 and TRBJ1-5, the full variable domain reads KAGVTQTPRYLIKTRGQQVTLSCSPISGHRSVSWYQQTPGQGLQFLFEYFSETQRNKGNFPGRFSGRQFSNSRSEMNVSTLELGDSALYLCASSLGDSGNQPQHFGDGTRLSIL.

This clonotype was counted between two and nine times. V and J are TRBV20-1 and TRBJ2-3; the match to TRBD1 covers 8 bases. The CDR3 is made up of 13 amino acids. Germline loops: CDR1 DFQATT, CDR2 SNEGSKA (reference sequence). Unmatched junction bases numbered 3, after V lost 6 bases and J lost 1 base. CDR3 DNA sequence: TGCAGTGCCCCGGACAGGGGCACAGATACGCAGTATTTT. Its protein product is CSAPDRGTDTQYF.

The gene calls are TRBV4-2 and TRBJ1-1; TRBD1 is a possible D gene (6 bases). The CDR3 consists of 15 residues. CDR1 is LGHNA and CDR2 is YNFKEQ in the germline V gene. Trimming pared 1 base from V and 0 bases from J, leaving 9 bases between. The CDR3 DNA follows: TGTGCCAGCAGCCAAGCCGGACAGCTGAACACTGAAGCTTTCTTT. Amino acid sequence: CASSQAGQLNTEAFF.

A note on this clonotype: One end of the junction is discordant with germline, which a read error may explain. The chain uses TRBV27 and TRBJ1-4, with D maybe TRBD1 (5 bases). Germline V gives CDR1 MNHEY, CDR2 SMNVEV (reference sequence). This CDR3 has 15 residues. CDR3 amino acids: CASSLWGTTNEKLLF. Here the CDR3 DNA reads TGTGCCAGCAGTTTATGGGGCACAACTAATGAAAAACTGCTTTTT.

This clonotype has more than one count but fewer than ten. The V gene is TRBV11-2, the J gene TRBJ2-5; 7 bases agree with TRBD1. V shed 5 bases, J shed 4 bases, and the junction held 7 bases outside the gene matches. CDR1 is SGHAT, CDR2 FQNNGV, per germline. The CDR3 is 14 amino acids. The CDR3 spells CASSINRGGETQYF. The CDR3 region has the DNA TGTGCCAGCAGCATCAACAGGGGTGGAGAGACCCAGTACTTC.

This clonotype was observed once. In DNA form, the CDR3 reads TGTGCCAGCACGTGGACCTCAGGGGGCCGCTTTGAAAAACTGTTTTTT. Translating gives CASTWTSGGRFEKLFF. The chain has TRBV2 and TRBJ1-4; 8 bases map to TRBD1. The CDR3 runs to 16 residues. V gave up 7 bases and J gave up 7 bases; unmatched junction bases: 14. From germline, CDR1 is SNHLY and CDR2 FYNNEI. Together with reference TRBV2 and TRBJ1-4, the CDR3 gives the full variable domain: EPEVTQTPSHQVTQMGQEVILRCVPISNHLYFYWYRQILGQKVEFLVSFYNNEISEKSEIFDDQFSVERPDGSNFTLKIRSTKLEDSAMYFCASTWTSGGRFEKLFFGSGTQLSVL.

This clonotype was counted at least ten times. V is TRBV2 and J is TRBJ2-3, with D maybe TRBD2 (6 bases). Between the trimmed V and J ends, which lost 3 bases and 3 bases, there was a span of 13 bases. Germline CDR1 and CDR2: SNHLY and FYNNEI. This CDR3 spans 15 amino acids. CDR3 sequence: CASSERRGWTDTQYF. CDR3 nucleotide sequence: TGTGCCAGCAGTGAGCGTCGGGGGTGGACAGATACGCAGTATTTT.

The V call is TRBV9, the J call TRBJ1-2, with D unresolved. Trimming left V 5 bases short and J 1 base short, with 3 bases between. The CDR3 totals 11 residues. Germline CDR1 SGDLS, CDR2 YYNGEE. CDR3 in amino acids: CASRGNYGYTF. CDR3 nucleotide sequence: TGTGCCAGCAGGGGTAACTATGGCTACACCTTC.

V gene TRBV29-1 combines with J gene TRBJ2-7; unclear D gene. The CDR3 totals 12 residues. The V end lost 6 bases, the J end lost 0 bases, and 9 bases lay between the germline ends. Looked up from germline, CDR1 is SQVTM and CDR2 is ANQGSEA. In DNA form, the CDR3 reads TGCAGCGTCAAACATTTCTCCTACGAGCAGTACTTC. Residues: CSVKHFSYEQYF.